Listed below are T cell receptor beta chains from one sample, sequenced in a study of T cells in Graves' hyperthyroidism and ophthalmopathy. MiXCR was run by TCRdb on the multiplex PCR reads, yielding one entry per CDR3 protein. The data hold 450,000 to 550,000 distinct CDR3 sequences, with roughly 25% observed a single time. Sequences were obtained from blood. The receptors here all came from a woman aged 30 to 39 with Graves' ophthalmopathy. CDR3s leave out the opening cysteine and the closing phenylalanine or tryptophan.

>TRBV7-3|TRBJ2-5
ASSYGDRPETQY
>TRBV11-2|TRBJ1-1
ASSFDGRTEAF
>TRBV11-2|TRBJ2-2
ASSKRNGALEGGELF
>TRBV11-1|TRBJ2-3
ASSLTLGHSTDTQY
>TRBV7-9|TRBJ2-7
ASSFGGANYEQY
>TRBV6-1|TRBJ1-5
ASSEGYSNQPQH
>TRBV20-1|TRBJ1-2
SARPALGLRYGYT
>TRBV7-2|TRBJ2-7
ASSLASRVVEQY
>TRBV19|TRBJ2-2
ASNPGQGANTGELF
>TRBV12-3/TRBV12-4|TRBJ2-6
ASSHTSGANVLT
>TRBV19|TRBJ1-2
ASTVQLANYGYT
>TRBV6-1|TRBJ1-5
ASSEAGQWGQPQH
>TRBV12-3/TRBV12-4|TRBJ1-5
ASKLSDRDGQPQH
>TRBV20-1|TRBJ2-7
SARAGQGPYEQY
>TRBV30|TRBJ2-5
AFSQAGGETQY
>TRBV6-2/TRBV6-3|TRBJ2-3
ASRRLASSDTQY
>TRBV7-6|TRBJ2-7
ASSLVTGQGAEEQY
>TRBV5-6|TRBJ1-1
ASSFQGGYTEAF
>TRBV6-2/TRBV6-3|TRBJ2-5
ASTPQGLADQETQY
>TRBV5-6|TRBJ1-3
ASSWDGDLSGNTIY
>TRBV5-1|TRBJ1-6
ASTRDDNSPLH
>TRBV7-9|TRBJ2-5
ASSFGGTTYQETQY
>TRBV27|TRBJ2-2
ASRVGRGGELF
>TRBV10-1|TRBJ2-2
ASSESLWSTGELF
>TRBV11-2|TRBJ2-7
ASSLRGRPPHEQY
>TRBV10-3|TRBJ1-1
AIRDSTSTEAF
>TRBV28|TRBJ1-5
ASSLGGQLNQPQH
>TRBV9|TRBJ1-3
ASSVDSPYGGTIY
>TRBV30|TRBJ2-4
ASSARDSQY
>TRBV6-1|TRBJ1-3
ASSDKTGNTIY
>TRBV6-5|TRBJ1-2
ASSSRTYSNYGYT
>TRBV6-5|TRBJ1-5
ASSYSIGQPQH
>TRBV5-1|TRBJ1-2
ASSLRGGGYGHT
>TRBV11-2|TRBJ2-5
ASSSNVAGGRQETQY
>TRBV7-3|TRBJ2-2
ASSLYGGGLTGELF
>TRBV25-1|TRBJ1-2
ASSETGAYGYT
>TRBV7-9|TRBJ1-3
ASSLSGDTIY
>TRBV6-4|TRBJ1-2
ASRDGALEAMDYGYT
>TRBV4-2|TRBJ1-1
ASSPVEGMNTEAF
>TRBV10-3|TRBJ1-1
ATGDVVEAF
>TRBV6-2/TRBV6-3|TRBJ1-5
ASSGDRASSNQPQH
>TRBV11-2|TRBJ2-4
ASSLSTSGALAKNIQY
>TRBV6-5|TRBJ1-3
ASRPGQARGNTIY
>TRBV7-2|TRBJ2-4
ASSNPFGLNIQY
>TRBV12-3/TRBV12-4|TRBJ2-4
ASRTGVAKNIQY
>TRBV7-9|TRBJ1-2
ASSFGFAEANYGYT
>TRBV5-1|TRBJ2-7
ASSSPGSEQY
>TRBV20-1|TRBJ1-3
SAWGLGDTIY
>TRBV2|TRBJ2-5
ASRRDTQETRY
>TRBV5-1|TRBJ2-7
ASSLLLAGAYEQY
>TRBV2|TRBJ1-1
ASLDNSIEMNTEAF
>TRBV11-1|TRBJ1-2
ASSSGTGERWYGYT
>TRBV6-1|TRBJ1-5
ASSRGGYSNQPQH
>TRBV11-1|TRBJ2-4
ASSVNPAGPWSKNIKY
>TRBV9|TRBJ1-5
ASSVGPTNQPQH
>TRBV12-3/TRBV12-4|TRBJ1-1
ASSFQGGSNTEAF